The 3 T cell receptor beta chains presented below share a single source sample, sequenced in a study of blood T cell repertoires in COVID-19. Method: immunoSEQ multiplex PCR; TCRdb's copy keeps in-frame clones and lacks some. The sample contains fewer than 250,000 clones, more than 75% of which appear only once. The sample taken for sequencing was peripheral blood. These receptors originate from a woman aged 80 or older with COVID-19, enrolled during active disease.

About this clone: The sample has other DNA sequences that encode this CDR3 too. The chain joins TRBV14 to TRBJ2-2; TRBD2 matches at 7 bases. Germline CDR1 SGHDN, CDR2 FVKESK. After removal of 3 bases from V and 5 bases from J, the junction contained 6 bases not matched to a gene. This CDR3 has 15 amino acids. CDR3 loop: CASSQFGGGTGELFF. The CDR3 DNA sequence: TGTGCCAGCAGCCAGTTTGGCGGGGGTACCGGGGAGCTGTTTTTT.

The chain couples TRBV7-2 to TRBJ1-5, with TRBD1 as a possible D gene (5 bases). V lost 5 bases to trimming and J lost 3 bases, with 14 bases between them. The CDR3 length is 15 residues. Looked up from germline, CDR1 is SGHTA and CDR2 is FQGNSA. The CDR3 loop is CASSISQGFNQPQHF. The CDR3 coding sequence is TGTGCCAGCAGCATTAGTCAGGGATTCAATCAGCCCCAGCATTTT.

This chain connects TRBV27 to TRBJ1-6, with 7 bases fitting TRBD1. This CDR3 region has 16 residues. Germline CDR1 MNHEY, CDR2 SMNVEV (reference sequence). The V and J ends lost 2 bases and 10 bases, in that order; junction bases with no gene match: 11. The CDR3 DNA follows: TGTGCCAGCAGTTTAGATTCGGACAGGACGAGATCACCCCTCCACTTT. Its protein product is CASSLDSDRTRSPLHF.